This TCR beta chain was sequenced during a study of T cells in Graves' hyperthyroidism and ophthalmopathy. Study details: At the time of initial diagnosis and before any treatment, peripheral blood was collected.

The CDR3 runs 14 residues. Deletions cut 7 bases from V and 3 bases from J, with 15 bases between. Germline V gene data show CDR1 as MDHEN and CDR2 as SYDVKM. Patients with ophthalmopathy all had a Clinical Activity Score of at least 3, a NOSPECS grade of at least 4 and duration under 3 months. Reasons for excluding patients were uncontrolled infection, other autoimmune disease, pregnancy or lactation. Overall study results and limits: Blood samples included most of the expanded thyroid clonotypes exceeding 0.001.

What was amplified from RNA transcripts were TCR beta CDR3 regions. HTBI primers were the set used in a first-round RT-PCR of the TCR CDR3. From the multiplex PCR reads, TCRdb called clonotypes with MiXCR, one entry per CDR3 protein. The table lists 300,000 to 450,000 distinct CDR3 sequences, 15% to 20% of them singletons, with 35% to 45% in the top ten. This clonotype was recorded many times. Its target is not known. Sequencing was done on a sample of blood. The V gene is TRBV28, the J gene TRBJ1-2; D may be TRBD1 (6 bases). This TCR derives from a man younger than 30 with Graves' ophthalmopathy. In DNA, the CDR3 is TGTGCCAGCAAAACAGGGATGGAAGACTATGGCTACACCTTC. Translation gives CASKTGMEDYGYTF.